Each of the 28 T cell receptor beta chains below was sequenced from the same sample in a study of early T cells in non-severe SARS-CoV-2 infection. MiXCR was run by TCRdb on the 5' RACE reads, yielding one entry per CDR3 protein. Of some 57,000 distinct CDR3 sequences in the sample, less than 14% are singletons; the top ten hold around 1.6%. The sequenced sample was whole blood. Receptor source: an adult who was a healthcare worker with PCR-confirmed SARS-CoV-2 infection or an uninfected control (not recorded which).

This clonotype has a handful of counts. J is TRBJ1-3 and V is TRBV6-5, with D possibly TRBD1 on 5 matching bases. Germline CDR1 reads MNHEY; CDR2 reads SVGAGI. Trimming cost V 3 bases and J 1 base, with 10 bases left between them. This CDR3 region has 15 residues. The CDR3 sequence: CASSYWGRSGNTIYF. The CDR3 nucleotides read TGTGCCAGCAGTTATTGGGGCCGATCTGGAAACACCATATATTTT.

This clonotype has ten or more counts. The genes are TRBV25-1 and TRBJ1-1; tentative D call: TRBD1 (5 bases). V was shortened by 4 bases and J by 4 bases, with 22 bases between the two germline ends. Germline CDR1 is MGHDK and CDR2 is SYGVNS. This CDR3 contains 17 residues. The CDR3 is CASSAVRVGPGGTEAFF. As DNA, the CDR3 is TGTGCCAGCAGTGCCGTCAGGGTCGGACCCGGAGGCACTGAAGCTTTCTTT.

The V and J genes are TRBV11-3 and TRBJ2-7, with no clear D. CDR3 size: 12 residues. The V end lost 1 base, the J end lost 1 base, and 2 bases lay between the germline ends. Germline CDR1 reads SGHNT; CDR2 reads YENEEA. The CDR3 reads CASSLGSYEQYF. CDR3 DNA: TGTGCCAGCAGCTTAGGTTCCTACGAGCAGTACTTC.

This chain connects TRBV5-8 to TRBJ1-6; D uncertain. Trimming pared 7 bases from V and 8 bases from J, leaving 19 bases between. The CDR3 is 15 amino acids. Germline V gives CDR1 SGHTS, CDR2 YDEGEE. The CDR3, as DNA: TGTGCCAGCGAGAACGGGAGGATGTCGGATTCACCCCTCCACTTT. Residues: CASENGRMSDSPLHF.

This clonotype has at least ten counts. The chain uses TRBV7-9 and TRBJ2-5, with a possible D match to TRBD1 (6 bases). CDR1 is SEHNR, CDR2 FQNEAQ, per germline (reference sequence). Trimming took off 4 bases at V and 1 base at J, with 13 bases between the two ends. The CDR3 has 15 residues. CDR3 DNA sequence: TGTGCCAGCAGCTCCCGCGACAGGATCCAAGAGACCCAGTACTTC. It translates to CASSSRDRIQETQYF. The full variable domain, its missing parts supplied by reference TRBV7-9 and TRBJ2-5, is DTGVSQNPRHKITKRGQNVTFRCDPISEHNRLYWYRQTLGQGPEFLTYFQNEAQLEKSRLLSDRFSAERPKGSFSTLEIQRTEQGDSAMYLCASSSRDRIQETQYFGPGTRLLVL.

This clonotype was picked up many times. This sequence joins TRBV18 and TRBJ1-1, with D uncertain. The ends were cut back, 4 bases at V and 5 bases at J, with 11 bases in the middle. The CDR3 is 13 amino acids. Germline V gene lookup returns CDR1 KGHSH and CDR2 LQKENI. CDR3 DNA sequence: TGTGCCAGCTCACGTGTAAGTGAGACTGAAGCTTTCTTT. Translation gives CASSRVSETEAFF.

This clonotype was recorded at least ten times. The chain combines TRBV6-5 with TRBJ1-6; D not resolved. Trimming left V 3 bases short and J 2 bases short, with 14 bases between. There are 17 residues in the CDR3. The germline V gene encodes CDR1 MNHEY and CDR2 SVGAGI. The CDR3 is CASSYRIGGTYNSPLHF. For the CDR3, the DNA is TGTGCCAGCAGTTATCGGATCGGAGGGACCTATAATTCACCCCTCCACTTT.

This clonotype was found once. A much larger clone sits a single nucleotide away, making a read error possible. This chain connects TRBV5-5 to TRBJ1-2; D is perhaps TRBD1 (6 bases). This CDR3 comprises 16 residues. In germline, CDR1 is SGHKS, CDR2 YYEKEE (reference sequence). CDR3 nucleotides: TGTGCCAGCACCCTACAAGCCACGGACAGTCCTTATGGCTACATCTTC. Translating gives CASTLQATDSPYGYIF.

The rearrangement joins TRBV6-6 to TRBJ2-7; D could derive from TRBD1 or TRBD2 (5 bases each). Germline assignment: CDR1 MNHNY and CDR2 SVGAGI (reference sequence). The V and J ends lost 4 bases and 5 bases respectively, with 18 bases between them. The length of the CDR3 is 15 residues. The CDR3 DNA sequence: TGTGCCAGCAGTTCCACCGGGGCAGGGAAAAACGAGCAGTACTTC. Residues: CASSSTGAGKNEQYF.

The chain is built from TRBV6-5 and TRBJ1-2; D not resolved. Per germline, CDR1 MNHEY and CDR2 SVGAGI. The CDR3 sequence is 17 residues long. V lost 2 bases and J 4 bases, leaving 20 bases between the germline ends. The CDR3 DNA reads TGTGCCAGCAGTTACCTACAGATGACACCGCTGAGCTATGGCTACACCTTC. It specifies CASSYLQMTPLSYGYTF.

This rearrangement joins TRBV4-2 to TRBJ2-3; 7 positions agree with TRBD1. Per germline, CDR1 LGHNA and CDR2 YNFKEQ. Trimming cost V 0 bases and J 3 bases; bases outside gene matches: 6. The CDR3 has 16 residues. The chain's CDR3 is CASSQDRGGGTDTQYF. The DNA for the CDR3 is TGTGCCAGCAGCCAAGATCGAGGGGGCGGGACAGATACGCAGTATTTT.

Many counts were recorded for this clonotype. This chain uses TRBV20-1 with TRBJ2-5, with TRBD2 matching 7 bases. The ends lost 2 bases at V and 7 bases at J; junction bases unmatched: 10. The CDR3 runs 14 residues. Looked up from germline, CDR1 is DFQATT and CDR2 is SNEGSKA (reference sequence). CDR3 bases: TGCAGTGCTAGATCGCGCGGGGGTCGGGGGACCCAGTACTTC. This gives the protein CSARSRGGRGTQYF.

This clonotype was seen at least ten times. V and J are TRBV20-1 and TRBJ1-1; TRBD1 is a possible D gene (6 bases). CDR1 and CDR2 from the germline V gene are DFQATT and SNEGSKA (reference sequence). The CDR3 extends over 14 amino acids. V was trimmed by 5 bases and J by 5 bases, leaving 18 bases between them. The CDR3 is CSAGYEGGATEAFF. DNA of the CDR3: TGCAGTGCTGGGTATGAGGGGGGGGCAACTGAAGCTTTCTTT.

This clonotype was seen at least ten times. CDR3 protein: CASSVRMSAGRNTIYF. In nucleotides, the CDR3 is TGTGCCAGCAGCGTTCGTATGTCCGCCGGGAGAAACACCATATATTTT. V gene TRBV9 combines with J gene TRBJ1-3, with D unclear. Germline V CDR1 and CDR2: SGDLS, YYNGEE. This CDR3 has 16 residues. Trimming pared 2 bases from V and 5 bases from J, leaving 17 bases between.

This clonotype was recorded many times. This sequence joins TRBV6-1 and TRBJ1-6; possible D gene TRBD1, 5 bases. This CDR3 spans 15 amino acids. The V end lost 4 bases, the J end lost 7 bases, and 14 bases lay between the germline ends. Germline V gene lookup returns CDR1 MNHNS and CDR2 SASEGT. This CDR3 reads CASSVSGIGNSPLHF. For the CDR3, the DNA is TGTGCCAGCAGTGTCTCAGGGATAGGAAATTCACCCCTCCACTTT.

At least ten counts were recorded for this clonotype. V gene TRBV6-2 or TRBV6-3 combines with J gene TRBJ2-3; TRBD2 is a possible D gene (6 bases). The germline V gene encodes CDR1 MNHEY and CDR2 SVGEGT. V lost 7 bases and J 1 base, leaving 18 bases between the germline ends. The length of the CDR3 is 16 residues. In nucleotides, the CDR3 is TGTGCCAGCACCAACCCCGGGGGTTTAGGCACAGATACGCAGTATTTT. Translating gives CASTNPGGLGTDTQYF.

This clonotype was seen only a few times. This chain joins TRBV18 and TRBJ2-6; 10 bases line up with TRBD1. The CDR3 extends over 19 amino acids. Trimming took 1 base from V and 1 from J; bases not matched to a gene: 7. The germline V gene encodes CDR1 KGHSH and CDR2 LQKENI. The CDR3 loop is CASSPLGQGGVSGANVLTF. The CDR3 DNA follows: TGTGCCAGCTCACCACTTGGACAGGGGGGCGTATCTGGGGCCAACGTCCTGACTTTC.

This clonotype was counted ten times or more. The gene calls are TRBV5-4 and TRBJ1-5; a weak D match, TRBD1 (6 bases). The germline V gene encodes CDR1 SGHNT and CDR2 YYREEE (reference sequence). This CDR3 spans 14 amino acids. V lost 2 bases and J lost 6, with 12 bases in between. In DNA, the CDR3 is TGTGCCAGCAGCTTACAGGGTGTCAGTCAGCCCCAGCATTTT. It yields the protein CASSLQGVSQPQHF. Full variable domain (missing parts from reference TRBV5-4 and TRBJ1-5): ETGVTQSPTHLIKTRGQQVTLRCSSQSGHNTVSWYQQALGQGPQFIFQYYREEENGRGNFPPRFSGLQFPNYSSELNVNALELDDSALYLCASSLQGVSQPQHFGDGTRLSIL.

CDR3 in amino acids: CASSEGMNEWYTDTQYF. The CDR3, as DNA: TGTGCCAGCAGCGAGGGGATGAACGAGTGGTACACAGATACGCAGTATTTT. The chain combines TRBV7-2 with TRBJ2-3, with D perhaps matching TRBD1 or TRBD2 (5 bases each). Germline V gene sequence: CDR1 SGHTA, CDR2 FQGNSA. The CDR3 has 17 residues. Trimming cost V 5 bases and J 2 bases, with 20 bases left between them.

The CDR3 DNA reads TGTGCCAGCAGTTCCCGGGACGCGAAGTATAATTCACCCCTCCACTTT. Amino acids: CASSSRDAKYNSPLHF. J is TRBJ1-6 and V is TRBV6-5; perhaps TRBD1 as D (5 bases). Germline V gene data show CDR1 as MNHEY and CDR2 as SVGAGI. The germline V and J ends were trimmed by 4 bases and 4 bases, with 14 bases remaining between them. CDR3 size: 16 residues.

The sample holds a few counts of this clonotype. The chain recombines TRBV13 with TRBJ1-2; D is unresolved. Looked up from germline, CDR1 is PRHDT and CDR2 is FYEKMQ (reference sequence). The CDR3 has 12 amino acids. V lost 3 bases to trimming and J lost 3 bases, with 5 bases between them. The CDR3 is CASSLVDYGYTF. Here the CDR3 DNA reads TGTGCCAGCAGCTTGGTGGACTATGGCTACACCTTC.

This chain links TRBV3-1 with TRBJ2-7, with 8 positions matching TRBD1. Germline values: CDR1 LGHDT, CDR2 YNNKEL (reference sequence). V trimming: 0 bases; J trimming: 4 bases; junction bases outside the gene matches: 8. The CDR3 runs to 16 residues. CDR3 in amino acids: CASSQDWETGAYEQYF. In DNA, the CDR3 is TGTGCCAGCAGCCAAGACTGGGAGACAGGGGCGTACGAGCAGTACTTC.

This chain connects TRBV10-3 to TRBJ2-7; perhaps TRBD2 as D (5 bases). The CDR3 extends over 12 amino acids. Deletions cut 7 bases from V and 7 bases from J, with 14 bases between. Germline CDR1 reads ENHRY; CDR2 reads SYGVKD. The CDR3 protein is CAITTTRGEQYF. The CDR3 coding sequence is TGTGCCATCACGACTACCAGAGGAGAGCAGTACTTC.

This clonotype was recorded a few times. The rearrangement joins TRBV11-2 to TRBJ2-1, with D possibly being TRBD2 (5 bases). Germline V CDR1 and CDR2: SGHAT, FQNNGV. The CDR3 has 15 amino acids. Between the trimmed V and J ends, which lost 2 bases and 5 bases, there was a span of 13 bases. CDR3 loop: CASSLIGLGNNEQFF. For the CDR3, the DNA is TGTGCCAGCAGCTTAATCGGTCTCGGGAACAATGAGCAGTTCTTC.

This rearrangement joins TRBV3-1 to TRBJ2-1; tentatively, D is TRBD2 (5 bases). Deletions cut 7 bases from V and 0 bases from J, with 7 bases between. The CDR3 has 13 amino acids. Germline-derived CDR1 and CDR2 are LGHDT and YNNKEL (reference sequence). Here the CDR3 reads CASTGSSYNEQFF. The CDR3 DNA sequence: TGTGCCAGCACGGGGAGCTCCTACAATGAGCAGTTCTTC.

The rearrangement links TRBV28 to TRBJ2-7; no clear D gene. The CDR3 covers 10 residues. The germline V and J ends were trimmed by 8 bases and 2 bases, with 4 bases remaining between them. Germline CDR1 is MDHEN and CDR2 is SYDVKM. The CDR3 protein is CASGAYEQYF. CDR3 DNA: TGTGCCAGCGGAGCCTACGAGCAGTACTTC.

This clonotype has a count of ten or more. The CDR3 DNA sequence: TGTGCCAGTTCCCCGGGGACCAGCTCCTATAATTCACCCCTCCACTTT. Amino acids: CASSPGTSSYNSPLHF. The J gene is TRBJ1-6, the V gene TRBV5-8, with a tentative D call TRBD1 (5 bases). CDR1 and CDR2 (germline): SGHTS, YDEGEE. The CDR3 contains 16 residues. V was trimmed by 8 bases and J by 0 bases, leaving 15 bases between them.

The rearrangement uses TRBV6-5 and TRBJ2-7, with D maybe TRBD2 (5 bases). With 2 bases removed from V and 2 bases from J, the gap between germline ends came to 10 bases. The CDR3 covers 14 residues. Germline CDR1 and CDR2: MNHEY and SVGAGI. The CDR3: CASSYRGRAYEQYF. CDR3 DNA: TGTGCCAGCAGTTACAGAGGGAGAGCCTACGAGCAGTACTTC.